The T cell receptor (beta chain) under discussion was sequenced for a study of blood T cell repertoires in COVID-19. Whole-study context: PBMCs, B-cell-depleted T cells, or T cells were the source of the cDNA or gDNA that made up the material.

In the authors' workflow: From reference gene primer amplification, estimates of nucleated cell counts were derived. This table comes from immunoSEQ multiplex PCR, and its TCRdb copy is limited to in-frame clones, with some not included. V and J calls and clone size are copied from that table; D and trimming were computed from the DNA. The profile shows around 260,000 clones, approximately 83% of them singletons. This clone was picked up a small number of times. Input material: peripheral blood. This TCR came from an older person with COVID-19, enrolled during active disease.

The CDR3 coding sequence is TGTGCCAGCAGCTTAAGTGGGCCTGGAAACACCATATATTTT. Translated: CASSLSGPGNTIYF. This rearrangement joins TRBV7-3 to TRBJ1-3; no clear D gene. The CDR3 length is 14 residues. V lost 1 base and J lost 2, with 6 bases in between. Germline V gene data show CDR1 as SGHTA and CDR2 as FQGTGA.